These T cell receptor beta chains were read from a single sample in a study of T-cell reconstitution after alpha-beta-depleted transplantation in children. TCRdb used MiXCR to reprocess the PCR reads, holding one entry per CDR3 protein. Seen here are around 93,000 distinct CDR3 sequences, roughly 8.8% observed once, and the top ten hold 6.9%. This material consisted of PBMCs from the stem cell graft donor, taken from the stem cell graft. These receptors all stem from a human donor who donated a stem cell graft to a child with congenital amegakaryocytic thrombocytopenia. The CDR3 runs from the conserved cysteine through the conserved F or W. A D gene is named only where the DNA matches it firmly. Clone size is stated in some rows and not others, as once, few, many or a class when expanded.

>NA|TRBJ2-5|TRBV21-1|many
TGTGCCAGCAGCAGGGCCCCAAGGGGTTTGAACGAAGAGACCCAGTACTTC
CASSRAPRGLNEETQYF
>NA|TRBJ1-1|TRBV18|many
TGTGCCAGCTCACCAAAGCGGGGGGAGAACACTGAAGCTTTCTTT
CASSPKRGENTEAFF
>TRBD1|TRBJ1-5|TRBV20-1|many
TGCAGTGCCCTCGTGGGACAGGGATTTCAGCCCCAGCATTTT
CSALVGQGFQPQHF
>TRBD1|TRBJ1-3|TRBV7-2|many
TGTGCCAGCAGCGCCCGACAGGGGAACTCTGGAAACACCATATATTTT
CASSARQGNSGNTIYF
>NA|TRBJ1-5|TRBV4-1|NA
TGCGCCAGCAGCCGGGGCCGTTCTCAGCCCCAGCATTTT
CASSRGRSQPQHF
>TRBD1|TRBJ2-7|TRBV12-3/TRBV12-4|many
TGTGCCAGCAGTTACGGGACAGGGAACGAGCAGTACTTC
CASSYGTGNEQYF
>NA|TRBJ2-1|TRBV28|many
TGTGCCAGCAGGACGAGCGGATTGGAGCAGTTCTTC
CASRTSGLEQFF
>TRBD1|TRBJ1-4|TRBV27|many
TGTGCCAGCAGCTCAGACAGGGGGGTGTTTGAAAAACTGTTTTTT
CASSSDRGVFEKLFF
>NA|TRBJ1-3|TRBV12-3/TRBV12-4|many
TGTGCCAGCAGTTACCGGGACTCTGGAAACACCATATATTTT
CASSYRDSGNTIYF
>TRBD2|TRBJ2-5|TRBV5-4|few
TGTGCCAGCAGCTTGAAAGGCGGGGGGGCCAGGGAGACCCAGTACTTC
CASSLKGGGARETQYF
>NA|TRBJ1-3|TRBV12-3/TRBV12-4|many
TGTGCCAGCAGTGAAGCAAACGTTGGAAACACCATATATTTT
CASSEANVGNTIYF
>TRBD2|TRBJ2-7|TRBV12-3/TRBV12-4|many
TGTGCCAGCAGTGTAGCGGGAGCCCTTGGGGAGCAGTACTTC
CASSVAGALGEQYF
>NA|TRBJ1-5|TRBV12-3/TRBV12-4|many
TGTGCCAGCAGTCCAGCGGGGGGCGGGCAGCCCCAGCATTTT
CASSPAGGGQPQHF
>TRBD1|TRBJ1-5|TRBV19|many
TGTGCCAGTAGTATCGAGGGATGGGCCGGGACAGGAAGCAATCAGCCCCAGCATTTT
CASSIEGWAGTGSNQPQHF
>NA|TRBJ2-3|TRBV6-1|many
TGTGCCAGCAGAACGGCTACTAGCACAGATACGCAGTATTTT
CASRTATSTDTQYF
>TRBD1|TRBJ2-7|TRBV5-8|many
TGTGCCAGCAGGGAAGGGACAGGGGGCCTTTACGAGCAGTACTTC
CASREGTGGLYEQYF
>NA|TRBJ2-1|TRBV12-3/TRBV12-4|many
TGTGCCAGCAGACCCAATGGGGGAGGCTCCTACAATGAGCAGTTCTTC
CASRPNGGGSYNEQFF
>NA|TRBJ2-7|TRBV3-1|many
TGTGCCAGCAGCCAGCCCCCCCAGGGCGAGCAGTACTTC
CASSQPPQGEQYF
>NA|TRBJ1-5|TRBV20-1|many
TGCAGTGCTAGTTTTGCAGTCGGTCAGCCCCAGCATTTT
CSASFAVGQPQHF
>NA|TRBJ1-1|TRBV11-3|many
TGTGCCAGCAGCTTAGATCTGAGGCCACAACTTGAAGCTTTCTTT
CASSLDLRPQLEAFF
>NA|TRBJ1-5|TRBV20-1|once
TGCAGTGCTGGCCGGGACATTCAGCCCCAGCATTTT
CSAGRDIQPQHF
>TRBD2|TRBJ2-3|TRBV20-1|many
TGCAGTGCTAAAGCGGGGGGTCCGGATACGCAGTATTTT
CSAKAGGPDTQYF
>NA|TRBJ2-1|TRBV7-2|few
TGTGCCAGCAGCTTAGGAGCCGGCCCCCGAAATGAGCAGTTCTTC
CASSLGAGPRNEQFF
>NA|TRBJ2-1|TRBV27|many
TGTGCCAGCAGTTTGATAGGGAGCTACAATGAGCAGTTCTTC
CASSLIGSYNEQFF
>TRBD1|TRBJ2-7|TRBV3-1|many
TGTGCCAGCAGCCAAGTCGGCAGGGGGCCCTACGAGCAGTACTTC
CASSQVGRGPYEQYF
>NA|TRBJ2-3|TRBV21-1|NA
TGTGCCAGCAGCACCGGACGGCCCCGCATTACAGATACGCAGTATTTT
CASSTGRPRITDTQYF
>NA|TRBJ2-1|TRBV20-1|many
TGCAGTGCTAGAGTAATGACAGAGAAATACAATGAGCAGTTCTTC
CSARVMTEKYNEQFF
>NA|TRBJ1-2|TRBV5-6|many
TGTGCCACCTCGTTTGGGGCTGCTAACTATGGCTACACCTTC
CATSFGAANYGYTF
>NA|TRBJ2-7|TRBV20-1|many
TGCAGTGGAACGAGGGGGGAAGCCTACGAGCAGTACTTC
CSGTRGEAYEQYF
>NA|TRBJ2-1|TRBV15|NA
TGTGCCACCAGCAGAGATATGGGTGAGCAGTTCTTC
CATSRDMGEQFF
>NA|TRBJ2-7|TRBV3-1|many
TGTGCCAGCAGCCAAAGGGACCGCTCCTACGAGCAGTACTTC
CASSQRDRSYEQYF
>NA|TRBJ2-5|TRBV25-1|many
TGTGCCAGCAGTGGCAGGGACACGCCGGAGACCCAGTACTTC
CASSGRDTPETQYF
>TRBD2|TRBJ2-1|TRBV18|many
TGTGCCAGCTCACTGTCCGGGACTAGCGGGAATGAGCAGTTCTTC
CASSLSGTSGNEQFF
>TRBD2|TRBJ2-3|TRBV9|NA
TGTGCCAGCAGCGCCATAGCGGGAAGAAAGGCAGATACGCAGTATTTT
CASSAIAGRKADTQYF
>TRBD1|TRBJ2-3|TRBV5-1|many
TGCGCCAGCAGCTTGGCGGGACAGTCCACAGATACGCAGTATTTT
CASSLAGQSTDTQYF
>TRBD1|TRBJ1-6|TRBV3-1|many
TGTGCCAGCAGTCCCGGGACAGGGTTTTCACCCCTCCACTTT
CASSPGTGFSPLHF
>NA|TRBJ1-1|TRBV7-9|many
TGTGCCAGCAGCTTAAAGACCAACACTGAAGCTTTCTTT
CASSLKTNTEAFF
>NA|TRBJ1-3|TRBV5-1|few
TGCGCCAGCAGCTTGGATTCGCGGATCTCTGGAAACACCATATATTTT
CASSLDSRISGNTIYF
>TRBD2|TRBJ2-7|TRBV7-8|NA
TGTGCCAGCAGCTTAGCACTAGCGGGGGGCGGCGCCGAGCAGTACTTC
CASSLALAGGGAEQYF
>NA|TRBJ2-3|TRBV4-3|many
TGCGCCAGCAGCCAAGCCTACCATGGATCTAGCCCAGATACGCAGTATTTT
CASSQAYHGSSPDTQYF
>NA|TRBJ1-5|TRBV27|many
TGTGCCAGCAGCCCTGGGGGGGGCAATCAGCCCCAGCATTTT
CASSPGGGNQPQHF
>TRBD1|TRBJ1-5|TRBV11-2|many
TGTGCCAGCAGCCCCCAGGGGGGCGGTCAGCCCCAGCATTTT
CASSPQGGGQPQHF
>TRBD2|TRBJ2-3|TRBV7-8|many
TGTGCCAGCAGCTTACTAGCGGGAGCCGCAGATACGCAGTATTTT
CASSLLAGAADTQYF
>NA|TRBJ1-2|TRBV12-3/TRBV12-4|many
TGTGCCAGCAGGCGCGGGAGTAACTATGGCTACACCTTC
CASRRGSNYGYTF
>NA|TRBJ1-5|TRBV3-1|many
TGTGCCAGCAGCCAGAATGCTCAGCCCCAGCATTTT
CASSQNAQPQHF
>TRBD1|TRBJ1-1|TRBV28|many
TGTGCCAGCAGTTTTAGGGGGACAGTGAACACTGAAGCTTTCTTT
CASSFRGTVNTEAFF
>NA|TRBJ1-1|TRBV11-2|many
TGTGCCAGCAGCTTAGTACCCAGGACTGAAGCTTTCTTT
CASSLVPRTEAFF
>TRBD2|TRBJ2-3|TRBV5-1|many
TGCGCCAGCAGCTTGCGGGGTAGCGGGATTAGCACAGATACGCAGTATTTT
CASSLRGSGISTDTQYF
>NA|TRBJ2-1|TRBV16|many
TGTGCCAGCAGCCAGAGAGTACAGGACAATGAGCAGTTCTTC
CASSQRVQDNEQFF
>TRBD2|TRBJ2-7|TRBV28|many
TGTGCCAGCAGCTCACCGGGACTAGCTACTTACGAGCAGTACTTC
CASSSPGLATYEQYF
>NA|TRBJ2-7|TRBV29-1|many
TGCAGCGTAGAGGACTCGTACGAGCAGTACTTC
CSVEDSYEQYF
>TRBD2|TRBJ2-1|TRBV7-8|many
TGTGCCAGCAGCCGGCGACTAGCGGGGGGAACCAATGAGCAGTTCTTC
CASSRRLAGGTNEQFF
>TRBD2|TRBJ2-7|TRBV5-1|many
TGCGCCAGCAGCTTGGCGGGGACTACCTACGAGCAGTACTTC
CASSLAGTTYEQYF
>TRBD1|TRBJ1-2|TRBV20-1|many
TGCAGTGCTAGAGCCCCTGGACAGGGCGGCGGCTACACCTTC
CSARAPGQGGGYTF